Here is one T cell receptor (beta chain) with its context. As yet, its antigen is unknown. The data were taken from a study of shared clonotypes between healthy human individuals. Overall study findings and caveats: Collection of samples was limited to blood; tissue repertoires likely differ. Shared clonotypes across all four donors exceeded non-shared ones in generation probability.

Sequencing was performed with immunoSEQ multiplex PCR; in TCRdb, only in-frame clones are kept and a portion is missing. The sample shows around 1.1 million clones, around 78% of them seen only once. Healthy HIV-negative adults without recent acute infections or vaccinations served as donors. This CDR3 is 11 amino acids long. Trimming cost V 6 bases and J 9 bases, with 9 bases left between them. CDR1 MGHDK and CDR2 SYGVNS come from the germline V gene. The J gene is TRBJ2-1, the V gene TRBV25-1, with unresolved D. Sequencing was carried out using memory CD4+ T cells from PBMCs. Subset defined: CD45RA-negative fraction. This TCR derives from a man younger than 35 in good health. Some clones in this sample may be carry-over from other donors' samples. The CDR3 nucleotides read TGTGCCAGCAGGGGTGTATCTGAGCAGTTCTTC. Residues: CASRGVSEQFF.